This T cell receptor (beta chain) was found in a study of T-cell memory formation after mild COVID-19. The CDR3 loop spans 15 amino acids. The germline V and J ends were trimmed by 4 bases and 5 bases, with 18 bases remaining between them. Germline V CDR1 and CDR2: MGHRA, YSYEKL. This clonotype came up many times. TCRdb reprocessed the 5' RACE reads via MiXCR and lists one record per CDR3 protein. This repertoire shows 200,000 or so distinct CDR3 sequences, around 9.5% found once; its top ten account for roughly 3.5%. V gene TRBV4-1 combines with J gene TRBJ2-7; the D gene is possibly TRBD1 (6 bases). Source material: PBMCs or a T cell subset sorted from them (not recorded which). This clonotype was sampled from a man between 18 and 29 years old who had mild COVID-19 (a few samples of this study predate the infection). Cell type and time point are not known. CDR3 in DNA: TGCGCCAGCAGCCCTAGACAGGCCCGGTGGGACGAGCAGTACTTC. Encoded protein: CASSPRQARWDEQYF.